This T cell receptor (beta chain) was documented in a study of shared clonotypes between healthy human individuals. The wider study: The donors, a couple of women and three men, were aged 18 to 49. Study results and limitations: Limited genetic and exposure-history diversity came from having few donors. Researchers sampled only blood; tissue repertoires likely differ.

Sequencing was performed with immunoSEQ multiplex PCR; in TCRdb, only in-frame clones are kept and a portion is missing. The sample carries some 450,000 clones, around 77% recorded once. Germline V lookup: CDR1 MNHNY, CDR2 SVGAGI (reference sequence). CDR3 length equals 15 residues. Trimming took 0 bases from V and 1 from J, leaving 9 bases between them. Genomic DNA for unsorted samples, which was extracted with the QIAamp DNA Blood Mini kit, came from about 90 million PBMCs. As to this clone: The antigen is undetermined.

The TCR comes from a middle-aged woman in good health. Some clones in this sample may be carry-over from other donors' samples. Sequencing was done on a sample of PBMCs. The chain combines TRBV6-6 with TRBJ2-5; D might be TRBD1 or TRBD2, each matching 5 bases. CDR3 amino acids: CASSYSRGTQETQYF. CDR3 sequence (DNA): TGTGCCAGCAGTTACTCGAGGGGAACCCAAGAGACCCAGTACTTC.